The 27 T cell receptor beta chains below were found in one sample sequenced in a study. MiXCR, run by TCRdb on the 5' RACE reads, gives a single entry per CDR3 protein. The sample has approximately 12,000 distinct CDR3 sequences; around 52% are singletons. Input material: tumor-infiltrating naive CD4+ T cells sorted from the breast tumor. As to subset: naive CD4+ T cells, CD4+CD45RA+CD25-. The receptors derive from a female donor with breast cancer.

The chain employs TRBV6-2 or TRBV6-3 and TRBJ2-5, with 7 bases aligning to TRBD1. Germline V gene sequence: CDR1 MNHEY, CDR2 SVGEGT. The junction had 3 bases not matched to a gene; V was cut back by 6 bases and J by 2 bases. The CDR3 is 13 residues long. The CDR3 sequence: CASRGTAQETQYF. CDR3 bases: TGTGCCAGCAGAGGGACAGCGCAAGAGACCCAGTACTTC.

The rearrangement uses TRBV20-1 and TRBJ2-6; TRBD1 matches at 9 bases. Germline CDR1 and CDR2: DFQATT and SNEGSKA (reference sequence). Trimming cost V 3 bases and J 0 bases; bases outside gene matches: 18. CDR3 length: 21 amino acids. Here the CDR3 DNA reads TGCAGTGCTAGGGTCGCCAATCCAAGACAGGGGGTTAGCTCTGGGGCCAACGTCCTGACTTTC. Translated: CSARVANPRQGVSSGANVLTF.

This clonotype qualifies as medium-sized. The V gene is TRBV20-1, the J gene TRBJ1-1, with D possibly TRBD1 on 6 matching bases. The germline gives CDR1 DFQATT, CDR2 SNEGSKA (reference sequence). This CDR3 is built from 14 residues. Trimming cost V 1 base and J 8 bases, with 17 bases left between them. This CDR3 is CSARGDTGKPEAFF. The CDR3 bases are TGCAGTGCTAGAGGTGATACAGGGAAACCAGAAGCTTTCTTT.

Concerning this clonotype: The junction and the germline gene differ at one end; a read error may be behind it. The chain couples TRBV7-2 to TRBJ1-1; D uncertain. The CDR3 covers 15 residues. Germline loops: CDR1 SGHTA, CDR2 FQGNSA. CDR3 DNA: TGTGCCAGCAGCTCTTCTTCCCTGGGCTGGACTGAAGCTCTCTTT. Amino acids: CASSSSSLGWTEALF.

This clonotype was observed a handful of times. V gene TRBV7-6 combines with J gene TRBJ2-1; 10 bases are a match to TRBD2. The CDR3 extends over 16 amino acids. The germline V gene encodes CDR1 SGHVS and CDR2 FNYEAQ. V lost 4 bases to trimming and J lost 5 bases; unmatched junction nucleotides: 8. CDR3 amino acids: CASSSNPSGRNNEQFF. The CDR3 DNA follows: TGTGCCAGCAGCTCCAACCCTAGCGGGAGAAACAATGAGCAGTTCTTC.

This sequence joins TRBV5-1 and TRBJ1-2; a weak D match, TRBD1 (5 bases). This CDR3 has 13 residues. Per the germline V gene, CDR1 is SGHRS and CDR2 is YFSETQ. V gave up 0 bases and J gave up 6 bases, with 9 bases separating them. Here the CDR3 reads CASSLGGSNGYTF. CDR3 DNA: TGCGCCAGCAGCTTGGGGGGGAGTAATGGCTACACCTTC.

The CDR3 reads CASSLSTGGYQETQYF. The CDR3 coding sequence is TGTGCCAGCAGTTTATCTACTGGCGGCTACCAAGAGACCCAGTACTTC. V gene TRBV28 combines with J gene TRBJ2-5; D call uncertain. The CDR3 is 16 residues long. V was clipped by 1 base and J by 0 bases, with 12 bases between them. Looked up from germline, CDR1 is MDHEN and CDR2 is SYDVKM. The full variable domain, its missing parts supplied by reference TRBV28 and TRBJ2-5, is DVKVTQSSRYLVKRTGEKVFLECVQDMDHENMFWYRQDPGLGLRLIYFSYDVKMKEKGDIPEGYSVSREKKERFSLILESASTNQTSMYLCASSLSTGGYQETQYFGPGTRLLVL.

By share, this clonotype counts as medium-sized. The V gene is TRBV4-2, the J gene TRBJ1-2; tentatively, D is TRBD1 (6 bases). The CDR3 runs 15 residues. CDR1 is LGHNA, CDR2 YNFKEQ, per germline. Trimming cost V 2 bases and J 7 bases, with 17 bases left between them. CDR3 coding DNA: TGTGCCAGCAGCCAACAGGGGTCAATTATTTTTGGCTACACCTTC. This codes for CASSQQGSIIFGYTF.

This clonotype occurred a few times. The V and J genes are TRBV29-1 and TRBJ2-1; TRBD1 agrees at 9 bases. Germline V gives CDR1 SQVTM, CDR2 ANQGSEA. The CDR3 is 13 amino acids. J lost 7 bases, V lost 8 bases, and 9 bases had no gene match. This CDR3 is CSLDRGGLNEQFF. The CDR3 DNA sequence: TGCAGCCTGGACAGGGGAGGCTTAAATGAGCAGTTCTTC.

V and J are TRBV19 and TRBJ2-1; TRBD1 might be the D (5 bases). Trimming cost V 5 bases and J 9 bases, with 14 bases left between them. Germline V CDR1 and CDR2: LNHDA, SQIVND (reference sequence). The CDR3 has 13 residues. The CDR3 sequence: CASSVGASGEQFF. CDR3 nucleotides: TGTGCCAGTAGTGTTGGGGCGTCGGGTGAGCAGTTCTTC.

J is TRBJ1-2 and V is TRBV28; unclear D gene. Germline V gene sequence: CDR1 MDHEN, CDR2 SYDVKM. The CDR3 length is 16 residues. V lost 3 bases to trimming and J lost 0 bases, with 14 bases between them. CDR3 protein: CASSLLAGGANYGYTF. The CDR3 region has the DNA TGTGCCAGCAGTTTGTTGGCGGGTGGCGCTAACTATGGCTACACCTTC.

V gene TRBV3-1 combines with J gene TRBJ2-3; D not certain. CDR1 is LGHDT, CDR2 YNNKEL, per germline (reference sequence). This CDR3 has 13 residues. The V and J ends lost 4 bases and 4 bases respectively, with 9 bases between them. CDR3 amino acids: CASSLLEADTQYF. The CDR3 DNA reads as TGTGCCAGCAGCCTATTAGAGGCAGATACGCAGTATTTT.

The chain uses TRBV5-1 and TRBJ2-1, with D possibly being TRBD2 (5 bases). The CDR3 is 14 amino acids. CDR1 is SGHRS and CDR2 is YFSETQ in the germline V gene. Trimming left V 6 bases short and J 9 bases short, with 19 bases between. This chain's CDR3 is CASTPSGLAGEQFF. In DNA form, the CDR3 reads TGCGCCAGCACCCCCTCTGGGCTAGCTGGTGAGCAGTTCTTC.

By sample fraction, this clonotype is medium-sized. The chain recombines TRBV7-3 with TRBJ2-3; a weak D match, TRBD2 (5 bases). Trimming removed 5 bases from V and 1 base from J, with 10 bases in between. Germline CDR1 reads SGHTA; CDR2 reads FQGTGA. The CDR3 is 14 amino acids. The chain's CDR3 is CASSLNSGTDTQYF. CDR3 DNA sequence: TGTGCCAGCAGCCTGAATAGCGGCACAGATACGCAGTATTTT. Drawing the rest from reference TRBV7-3 and TRBJ2-3, the complete variable domain is GAGVSQTPSNKVTEKGKYVELRCDPISGHTALYWYRQSLGQGPEFLIYFQGTGAADDSGLPNDRFFAVRPEGSVSTLKIQRTERGDSAVYLCASSLNSGTDTQYFGPGTRLTVL.

This clonotype was picked up one time. The chain employs TRBV4-2 and TRBJ2-2; TRBD1 is a possible D gene (6 bases). Per germline, CDR1 LGHNA and CDR2 YNFKEQ. V shed 7 bases and J shed 3 bases, with 18 bases lying between them. The CDR3 runs to 16 residues. Here the CDR3 DNA reads TGTGCCAGCACCACAGGGAACCGGGCCCACACCGGGGAGCTGTTTTTT. It translates to CASTTGNRAHTGELFF.

About this clonotype itself: Relative to the germline gene, one junction end is altered; a read error may explain this. The gene calls are TRBV29-1 and TRBJ1-4, with TRBD1 matching over 7 bases. The CDR3 runs 16 residues. In germline, CDR1 is SQVTM, CDR2 ANQGSEA. CDR3 sequence: CSVDGTDYRGDERLFF. CDR3 in DNA: TGCAGCGTTGATGGGACAGACTACCGTGGGGATGAAAGACTGTTTTTT.

This clonotype was observed a handful of times. The chain recombines TRBV28 with TRBJ2-7; 7 nucleotides line up with TRBD1. After removal of 5 bases from V and 5 bases from J, the junction contained 15 bases not matched to a gene. Germline V CDR1 and CDR2: MDHEN, SYDVKM. The CDR3 consists of 16 residues. CDR3 sequence (DNA): TGTGCCAGCAGTCCCGGGACAGCGTCACGGGGAGACGAGCAGTACTTC. It codes for CASSPGTASRGDEQYF.

The V and J genes are TRBV30 and TRBJ2-1; D gene uncertain. The CDR3 runs 13 residues. Deletions cut 3 bases from V and 6 bases from J, with 12 bases between. The V gene's germline CDR1 is GTSNPN and CDR2 SVGIG (reference sequence). As DNA, the CDR3 is TGTGCCTGGAGAAGGGCGGTCTTCAATGAGCAGTTCTTC. Amino acid sequence: CAWRRAVFNEQFF. Looking up the rest from reference TRBV30 and TRBJ2-1 gives the full variable domain: SQTIHQWPATLVQPVGSPLSLECTVEGTSNPNLYWYRQAAGRGLQLLFYSVGIGQISSEVPQNLSASRPQDRQFILSSKKLLLSDSGFYLCAWRRAVFNEQFFGPGTRLTVL.

V and J are TRBV25-1 and TRBJ1-5, with a weak D call TRBD1 (5 bases). The V end was cut by 3 bases, the J end by 0 bases, with 12 bases between. The length of the CDR3 is 16 residues. CDR1 and CDR2 from the germline V gene are MGHDK and SYGVNS. The CDR3 reads CASSESAGHSNQPQHF. The CDR3 DNA is TGTGCCAGCAGTGAGTCGGCAGGACATAGCAATCAGCCCCAGCATTTT.

The gene calls are TRBV11-2 and TRBJ2-1, with TRBD2 as a possible D gene (6 bases). Between the trimmed V and J ends, which lost 2 bases and 7 bases, there was a span of 18 bases. Germline V gene sequence: CDR1 SGHAT, CDR2 FQNNGV. There are 16 residues in the CDR3. Here the CDR3 reads CASSLSPGTYSNEQFF. The CDR3 nucleotides are TGTGCCAGCAGCTTAAGCCCCGGGACTTACTCTAATGAGCAGTTCTTC.

This clonotype was seen only a few times. The gene calls are TRBV20-1 and TRBJ2-2; D possibly corresponds to TRBD2 (6 bases). With 0 bases removed from V and 4 bases from J, the gap between germline ends came to 12 bases. From germline, CDR1 is DFQATT and CDR2 SNEGSKA (reference sequence). The CDR3 runs to 15 residues. The CDR3 nucleotides read TGCAGTGCTAGAGATGGGACTGGGGGCACCGGGGAGCTGTTTTTT. Its protein is CSARDGTGGTGELFF.

This sequence joins TRBV7-2 and TRBJ1-6; no definite D call. With 0 bases removed from V and 10 bases from J, the gap between germline ends came to 4 bases. Germline V gene sequence: CDR1 SGHTA, CDR2 FQGNSA. The CDR3 length is 12 residues. The chain's CDR3 is CASSLALSPLHF. CDR3 bases: TGTGCCAGCAGCTTAGCTTTGTCACCCCTCCACTTT. The full variable domain, completed using reference TRBV7-2 and TRBJ1-6, is GAGVSQSPSNKVTEKGKDVELRCDPISGHTALYWYRQSLGQGLEFLIYFQGNSAPDKSGLPSDRFSAERTGGSVSTLTIQRTQQEDSAVYLCASSLALSPLHFGNGTRLTVT.

The chain combines TRBV20-1 with TRBJ2-3; D gene uncertain. Trimming took off 7 bases at V and 1 base at J, with 9 bases between the two ends. From germline, CDR1 is DFQATT and CDR2 SNEGSKA (reference sequence). CDR3 length: 12 amino acids. This CDR3 reads CSGSYGTDTQYF. CDR3 coding DNA: TGCAGTGGATCATATGGCACAGATACGCAGTATTTT.

The genes are TRBV7-2 and TRBJ2-3; D not certain. This CDR3 has 15 residues. Germline V gene data show CDR1 as SGHTA and CDR2 as FQGNSA. V lost 4 bases and J lost 6, with 17 bases in between. CDR3 sequence (DNA): TGTGCCAGCAGCTCGGACCCGGGTTTTTTTGATACGCAGTATTTT. Its protein is CASSSDPGFFDTQYF.

The rearrangement joins TRBV7-9 to TRBJ2-6; D call uncertain. Looked up from germline, CDR1 is SEHNR and CDR2 is FQNEAQ (reference sequence). The CDR3 sequence is 12 residues long. V was pared by 5 bases and J by 11 bases, with 10 bases between. In DNA, the CDR3 is TGTGCCAGCAGCCAGAACAACGACGTCCTGACTTTC. Amino acid sequence: CASSQNNDVLTF.

The chain is built from TRBV7-9 and TRBJ2-5, with D uncertain. V shed 6 bases and J shed 5 bases, with 10 bases lying between them. Per germline, CDR1 SEHNR and CDR2 FQNEAQ (reference sequence). CDR3 length equals 12 residues. CDR3 loop: CASSQVRETQYF. CDR3 DNA sequence: TGTGCCAGCAGTCAGGTCAGGGAGACCCAGTACTTC.

This chain connects TRBV7-2 to TRBJ1-1; D gene unclear. CDR1 SGHTA and CDR2 FQGNSA come from the germline V gene. The CDR3 is 13 residues long. V was cut by 2 bases and J by 3 bases, with 7 bases left in between. The CDR3 loop is CASSLSRDTEAFF. CDR3 sequence (DNA): TGTGCCAGCAGCTTATCTCGCGACACTGAAGCTTTCTTT.